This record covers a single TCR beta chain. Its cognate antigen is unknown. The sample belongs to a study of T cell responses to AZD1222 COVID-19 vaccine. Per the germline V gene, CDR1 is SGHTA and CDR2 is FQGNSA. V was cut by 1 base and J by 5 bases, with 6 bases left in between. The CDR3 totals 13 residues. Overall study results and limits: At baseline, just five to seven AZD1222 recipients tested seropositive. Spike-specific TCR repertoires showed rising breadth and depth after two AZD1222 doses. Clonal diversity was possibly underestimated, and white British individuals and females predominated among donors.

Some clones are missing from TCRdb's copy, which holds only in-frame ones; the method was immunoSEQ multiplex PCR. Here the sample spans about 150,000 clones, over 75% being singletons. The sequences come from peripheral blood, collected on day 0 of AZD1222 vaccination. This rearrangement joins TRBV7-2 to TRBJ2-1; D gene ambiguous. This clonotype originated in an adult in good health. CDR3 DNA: TGTGCCAGCAGCTTAGGACCAAACAATGAGCAGTTCTTC. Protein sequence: CASSLGPNNEQFF.